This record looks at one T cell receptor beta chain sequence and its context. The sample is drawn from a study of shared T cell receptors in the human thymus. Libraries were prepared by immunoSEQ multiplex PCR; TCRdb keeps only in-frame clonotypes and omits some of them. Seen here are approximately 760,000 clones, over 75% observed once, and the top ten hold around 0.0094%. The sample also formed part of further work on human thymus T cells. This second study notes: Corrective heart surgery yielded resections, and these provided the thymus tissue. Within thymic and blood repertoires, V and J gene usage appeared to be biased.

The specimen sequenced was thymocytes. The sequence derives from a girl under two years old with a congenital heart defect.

The CDR3 bases are TGTGCCAGCAGAACAGGGAGCTTCTCTGGAAACACCATATATTTT. It encodes CASRTGSFSGNTIYF. The chain recombines TRBV2 with TRBJ1-3, with D possibly TRBD1 on 6 matching bases. Trimming removed 6 bases from V and 0 bases from J, with 12 bases in between. Per germline, CDR1 SNHLY and CDR2 FYNNEI. There are 15 residues in the CDR3. The variable domain in full, with the rest retrieved from reference TRBV2 and TRBJ1-3, is EPEVTQTPSHQVTQMGQEVILRCVPISNHLYFYWYRQILGQKVEFLVSFYNNEISEKSEIFDDQFSVERPDGSNFTLKIRSTKLEDSAMYFCASRTGSFSGNTIYFGEGSWLTVV.